One sample yielded the 13 T cell receptor beta chains listed below, sequenced in a study of CD8 T cells in Susac syndrome. cDNA came from 0.5 to 1 ug RNA primed by random hexamers. TCRdb called the immunoSEQ multiplex PCR reads again in MiXCR, with one record for every CDR3 protein. The table includes approximately 100,000 distinct CDR3 sequences, around 92% detected once. The sequencing sample was made of CD8+ T cells from PBMCs. Receptors originate from a human donor in good health.

The J gene is TRBJ2-7, the V gene TRBV5-1; D call uncertain. Germline-derived CDR1 and CDR2 are SGHRS and YFSETQ. The CDR3 loop spans 16 amino acids. V was pared by 0 bases and J by 3 bases, with 16 bases between. CDR3 sequence (DNA): TGCGCCAGCAGCTTGGCGGGCGGTGGATTAAGCTACGAGCAGTACTTC. It codes for CASSLAGGGLSYEQYF. Supplemented by reference TRBV5-1 and TRBJ2-7, the full variable domain reads KAGVTQTPRYLIKTRGQQVTLSCSPISGHRSVSWYQQTPGQGLQFLFEYFSETQRNKGNFPGRFSGRQFSNSRSEMNVSTLELGDSALYLCASSLAGGGLSYEQYFGPGTRLTVT.

The chain is built from TRBV11-2 and TRBJ2-7; D is uncertain. The CDR3 has 12 residues. CDR1 and CDR2 from the germline V gene are SGHAT and FQNNGV. The V and J ends lost 6 bases and 4 bases respectively, with 10 bases between them. The CDR3 DNA reads as TGTGCCAGCAGATCAGGTGGATACGAGCAGTACTTC. Translation gives CASRSGGYEQYF.

The V and J genes are TRBV19 and TRBJ2-7, with 9 bases aligning to TRBD1. CDR3 length equals 17 residues. Per the germline V gene, CDR1 is LNHDA and CDR2 is SQIVND (reference sequence). The trim removed 3 bases at V and 3 bases at J, leaving 12 bases unmatched. CDR3 bases: TGTGCCAGTAGTATTGGAACAGGGGGCTCCCGATTCTACGAGCAGTACTTC. Protein product: CASSIGTGGSRFYEQYF. The full variable domain, rest sourced from reference TRBV19 and TRBJ2-7, is DGGITQSPKYLFRKEGQNVTLSCEQNLNHDAMYWYRQDPGQGLRLIYYSQIVNDFQKGDIAEGYSVSREKKESFPLTVTSAQKNPTAFYLCASSIGTGGSRFYEQYFGPGTRLTVT.

The CDR3 loop reads CASSPKLANYNEQFF. The CDR3 bases are TGCGCCAGCAGCCCGAAACTAGCGAACTACAATGAGCAGTTCTTC. The V and J genes are TRBV4-1 and TRBJ2-1; 7 nucleotides agree with TRBD2. Germline V gives CDR1 MGHRA, CDR2 YSYEKL. V lost 4 bases, J lost 3 bases, and 6 bases stayed unmatched. The CDR3 spans 15 residues.

J is TRBJ1-2 and V is TRBV18; D possibly corresponds to TRBD1 (6 bases). CDR3 length: 16 residues. Germline V lookup: CDR1 KGHSH, CDR2 LQKENI. V lost 2 bases and J 9 bases, leaving 22 bases between the germline ends. CDR3 residues: CASSPSLQGRLISYTF. DNA for the CDR3: TGTGCCAGCTCACCATCTTTACAGGGACGGCTTATTAGCTACACCTTC.

This chain uses TRBV6-1 with TRBJ2-2, with a tentative D call TRBD2 (5 bases). Germline V gene lookup returns CDR1 MNHNS and CDR2 SASEGT. V lost 6 bases and J 0 bases, leaving 14 bases between the germline ends. The CDR3 sequence is 16 residues long. CDR3 sequence: CASRTEGLSNTGELFF. CDR3 DNA sequence: TGTGCCAGCAGGACGGAAGGACTTTCGAACACCGGGGAGCTGTTTTTT.

V and J are TRBV28 and TRBJ1-4, with D unresolved. Germline V lookup: CDR1 MDHEN, CDR2 SYDVKM. V dropped 5 bases and J dropped 3 bases, with 16 bases sitting between them. This CDR3 is built from 16 residues. Here the CDR3 reads CASSGLAGRANEKLFF. DNA for the CDR3: TGTGCCAGCAGTGGCTTAGCGGGCCGAGCTAATGAAAAACTGTTTTTT.

The chain has TRBV19 and TRBJ2-7; TRBD2 matches 8 bases. Germline CDR1 and CDR2: LNHDA and SQIVND (reference sequence). CDR3 length equals 15 residues. J lost 2 bases, V lost 8 bases, and 11 bases had no gene match. The CDR3 here is CASLQKRETPYEQYF. DNA for the CDR3: TGTGCCAGTCTACAAAAGCGGGAGACCCCCTACGAGCAGTACTTC.

The chain joins TRBV20-1 to TRBJ1-1, with no clear D. The CDR3 is 13 amino acids. V lost 0 bases to trimming and J lost 8 bases, with 13 bases between them. Germline V gives CDR1 DFQATT, CDR2 SNEGSKA (reference sequence). The CDR3 loop is CSARDWASREAFF. The CDR3 region has the DNA TGCAGTGCTAGAGATTGGGCGTCGAGGGAAGCTTTCTTT.

The CDR3 region has the DNA TGCAGCGATTTCCAGGGGATGAACACTGAAGCTTTCTTT. This gives the protein CSDFQGMNTEAFF. The rearrangement joins TRBV29-1 to TRBJ1-1; D perhaps matches TRBD1 (6 bases). V dropped 7 bases and J dropped 0 bases, with 12 bases sitting between them. Germline assignment: CDR1 SQVTM and CDR2 ANQGSEA. This CDR3 has 13 residues. Filled out from reference TRBV29-1 and TRBJ1-1, the complete variable domain reads SAVISQKPSRDICQRGTSLTIQCQVDSQVTMMFWYRQQPGQSLTLIATANQGSEATYESGFVIDKFPISRPNLTFSTLTVSNMSPEDSSIYLCSDFQGMNTEAFFGQGTRLTVV.

The V gene is TRBV20-1, the J gene TRBJ1-2; 7 bases align to TRBD1. V was pared by 6 bases and J by 8 bases, with 6 bases of the junction left unmatched. The CDR3 sequence is 11 residues long. CDR1 and CDR2 (germline): DFQATT, SNEGSKA (reference sequence). CDR3 coding DNA: TGCAGTGCCAGACAGGGTATAGGCTACACCTTC. Translating gives CSARQGIGYTF.

V gene TRBV6-1 combines with J gene TRBJ1-1; 7 bases align to TRBD1. V lost 6 bases, J lost 1 base, and 2 bases stayed unmatched. This CDR3 is built from 13 residues. Per germline, CDR1 MNHNS and CDR2 SASEGT. The CDR3 loop reads CASRRTGNTEAFF. For the CDR3, the DNA is TGTGCCAGCAGGCGGACAGGGAACACTGAAGCTTTCTTT.

The chain combines TRBV2 with TRBJ2-1, with 16 bases fitting TRBD2. Trimming at V came to 6 bases and at J to 7 bases, leaving 9 bases not matched to a gene. The CDR3 sequence is 17 residues long. CDR1 SNHLY and CDR2 FYNNEI come from the germline V gene. CDR3 in DNA: TGTGCCAGCAGCGGAATTCCGGGACTAGCGGGAGGGAATGAGCAGTTCTTC. It yields the protein CASSGIPGLAGGNEQFF.